The clone carrying this TCR beta chain was detected only a few times. Antigen: not known. From germline, CDR1 is SGHKS and CDR2 YYEKEE (reference sequence). This CDR3 region has 16 residues. The V gene lost 2 bases and the J gene lost 0 bases, with 12 bases spanning the gap. This sample was taken from a study of identical twins. Whole-study results and caveats: Out-of-frame alpha sequences shared between twins exhibited an excess of low generation probability.

TCRdb processed the 5' RACE reads anew with MiXCR; each CDR3 protein has one entry. The repertoire includes fewer than 500,000 distinct CDR3 sequences, 20% to 25% of them detected once, and about 2.7% sits in the top ten. These records were also assigned to another study, of T cells expressing NK-cell markers.

This sequence was found in a woman aged 18-35 years in good health. Sequencing was done on a sample of CD4+ T cells sorted from blood. V is TRBV5-5 and J is TRBJ2-1; perhaps TRBD2 as D (5 bases). CDR3 in amino acids: CASSLRSGFSYNEQFF. The CDR3 nucleotides are TGTGCCAGCAGCTTAAGGAGCGGTTTCTCCTACAATGAGCAGTTCTTC.